One sample yielded the 30 T cell receptor beta chains listed below, sequenced in a study of cytomegalovirus exposure and HLA in healthy donors (dated by TCRdb to the late 2010s). Libraries were built with the immunoSEQ multiplex PCR assay. A mixture of 60 forward primers for TCR Vbeta segments and 13 reverse primers for TCR Jbeta segments was used in the multiplex PCR. Not all clones reach the TCRdb copy of this immuneACCESS table, which keeps in-frame sequences only. Checked studies attribute under half of the gap to unresolved V genes and leave the rest unexplained. The sample table shows around 150,000 clones, and 70% to 80% are seen once. Of the sample, around 3.4% is held by the ten largest clones. Sequences were obtained from PBMCs. The receptors stem from a man aged 25-45 years in good health and CMV-seropositive.

The chain combines TRBV4-1 with TRBJ1-2; 7 nucleotides line up with TRBD1. V was clipped by 2 bases and J by 3 bases; unmatched bases: 9. The CDR3 consists of 16 residues. Germline V lookup: CDR1 MGHRA, CDR2 YSYEKL. The CDR3 here is CASSQPRQGWDYGYTF. The DNA for the CDR3 is TGCGCCAGCAGCCAACCCCGACAGGGTTGGGACTATGGCTACACCTTC.

The chain combines TRBV7-3 with TRBJ2-3, with 7 positions matching TRBD2. CDR3 length equals 15 residues. CDR1 is SGHTA, CDR2 FQGTGA, per germline. Unmatched junction bases numbered 5, after V lost 3 bases and J lost 2 bases. CDR3 protein: CASSFWGLNTDTQYF. Written as DNA, the CDR3 is TGTGCCAGCAGCTTTTGGGGACTAAACACAGATACGCAGTATTTT.

This clone was detected once. The chain couples TRBV21-1 to TRBJ1-5; the table calls TRBD1, which could not be checked here. TRBV21-1 counts as a pseudogene. This CDR3 comprises 17 residues. In DNA, the CDR3 is TGTGCCAGCAGCAAATATCAAGGGGGCTATAGCAATCAGCCCCAGCATTTT. This translates into CASSKYQGGYSNQPQHF.

The rearrangement uses TRBV28 and TRBJ1-3, with D perhaps TRBD1 (5 bases). V was trimmed by 5 bases and J by 0 bases, leaving 11 bases between them. In germline, CDR1 is MDHEN, CDR2 SYDVKM. The CDR3 has 15 residues. CDR3 nucleotide sequence: TGTGCCAGCAGTGAACGGGGACTCTCTGGAAACACCATATATTTT. Its translation: CASSERGLSGNTIYF.

The V and J genes are TRBV6-5 and TRBJ2-1; 7 positions match TRBD2. The V segment lost 3 bases and the J segment 8 bases; nucleotides outside the gene matches: 4. Germline CDR1 reads MNHEY; CDR2 reads SVGAGI. The length of the CDR3 is 13 residues. The CDR3 DNA follows: TGTGCCAGCAGTTATGCAGGGAGGGATGAGCAGTTCTTC. Amino acid sequence: CASSYAGRDEQFF.

The chain has TRBV2 and TRBJ1-3; TRBD1 aligns across 8 bases. The CDR3 is 17 residues long. The J segment lost 2 bases and the V segment lost 8 bases, leaving 14 bases of the junction unmatched. CDR1 and CDR2 from the germline V gene are SNHLY and FYNNEI. The CDR3 DNA is TGTGCCAGCCTAGCCCCACCGGACAGGGAGGCTGGAAACACCATATATTTT. It translates to CASLAPPDREAGNTIYF.

J is TRBJ2-1 and V is TRBV5-1; 9 bases are a match to TRBD1. V was clipped by 2 bases and J by 5 bases; unmatched bases: 5. Germline V gene lookup returns CDR1 SGHRS and CDR2 YFSETQ. The CDR3 is 15 residues long. The DNA of the CDR3 is TGCGCCAGCAGCTTCGGACAGGGGCCCCACAATGAGCAGTTCTTC. Translated: CASSFGQGPHNEQFF. Filled out from reference TRBV5-1 and TRBJ2-1, the complete variable domain reads KAGVTQTPRYLIKTRGQQVTLSCSPISGHRSVSWYQQTPGQGLQFLFEYFSETQRNKGNFPGRFSGRQFSNSRSEMNVSTLELGDSALYLCASSFGQGPHNEQFFGPGTRLTVL.

V and J are TRBV19 and TRBJ2-2; TRBD1 matches 11 bases. The germline CDR1 and CDR2 sequences are LNHDA and SQIVND (reference sequence). The CDR3 runs to 15 residues. The V and J ends lost 3 bases and 9 bases, in that order; junction bases with no gene match: 6. The CDR3 coding sequence is TGTGCCAGTAGTATGCGGGACAGGGGGGGTCGGGAGCTGTTTTTT. Residues: CASSMRDRGGRELFF.

The chain recombines TRBV18 with TRBJ2-2; 7 positions match TRBD1. The CDR3 runs to 15 residues. Trimming at V came to 2 bases and at J to 3 bases, leaving 3 bases not matched to a gene. The germline V gene encodes CDR1 KGHSH and CDR2 LQKENI. The CDR3 DNA reads TGTGCCAGCTCACCAACAGGGGAGCACACCGGGGAGCTGTTTTTT. Translated, it gives CASSPTGEHTGELFF.

The V gene is TRBV5-1, the J gene TRBJ2-1, with D perhaps TRBD2 (6 bases). V was shortened by 4 bases and J by 4 bases, with 21 bases between the two germline ends. Germline assignment: CDR1 SGHRS and CDR2 YFSETQ. The length of the CDR3 is 17 residues. The CDR3 sequence is CASSPVWASESYNEQFF. For the CDR3, the DNA is TGCGCCAGCAGCCCGGTTTGGGCTAGCGAATCTTACAATGAGCAGTTCTTC.

V usage is TRBV9 and J usage is TRBJ2-1; 10 nucleotides agree with TRBD2. V was pared by 5 bases and J by 4 bases, with 3 bases of the junction left unmatched. Germline V gene data show CDR1 as SGDLS and CDR2 as YYNGEE. The CDR3 sequence is 14 residues long. CDR3 coding DNA: TGTGCCAGCAGTGGGACTAGCGAATACAATGAGCAGTTCTTC. It specifies CASSGTSEYNEQFF.

The chain employs TRBV6-5 and TRBJ1-6, with D possibly TRBD1 on 5 matching bases. Germline V gives CDR1 MNHEY, CDR2 SVGAGI. Trimming stripped 2 bases from V and 6 bases from J, with 11 bases between. There are 15 residues in the CDR3. Written as DNA, the CDR3 is TGTGCCAGCAGTTACCCCTCGGGGGTTAATTCACCCCTCCACTTT. Protein sequence: CASSYPSGVNSPLHF.

This CDR3 reads CASSQRQGQTEAFF. For the CDR3, the DNA is TGCGCCAGCAGCCAGAGACAGGGGCAAACTGAAGCTTTCTTT. V is TRBV4-1 and J is TRBJ1-1, with 8 bases aligning to TRBD1. Germline V gene data show CDR1 as MGHRA and CDR2 as YSYEKL. Trimming took 3 bases from V and 5 from J; bases not matched to a gene: 5. There are 14 residues in the CDR3.

The chain is built from TRBV4-1 and TRBJ1-1, with D perhaps matching TRBD1 (5 bases). CDR1 MGHRA and CDR2 YSYEKL come from the germline V gene. V shed 1 base and J shed 6 bases, with 12 bases lying between them. The CDR3 runs to 14 residues. The CDR3 region is CASSQAPGGSEAFF. In DNA, the CDR3 is TGCGCCAGCAGCCAAGCCCCGGGGGGGTCTGAAGCTTTCTTT.

In its sample, this clone was seen a few times. V usage is TRBV6-5 and J usage is TRBJ2-3; tentatively, D is TRBD1 (5 bases). Germline V gives CDR1 MNHEY, CDR2 SVGAGI. Trimming stripped 7 bases from V and 0 bases from J, with 5 bases between. This CDR3 contains 12 residues. CDR3 residues: CASKGSTDTQYF. DNA for the CDR3: TGTGCCAGCAAGGGGAGCACAGATACGCAGTATTTT.

Of note for this clone: Other DNA sequences of this sample code for an identical CDR3. The J gene is TRBJ1-6, the V gene TRBV5-1; the match to TRBD1 covers 7 bases. CDR3 length: 14 residues. V trimming: 4 bases; J trimming: 7 bases; junction bases outside the gene matches: 5. Germline V gives CDR1 SGHRS, CDR2 YFSETQ. The CDR3 nucleotides are TGCGCCAGCAGCCTGGGACAGTACAATTCACCCCTCCACTTT. Its translation: CASSLGQYNSPLHF.

The chain couples TRBV6-6 to TRBJ2-2; D remains unclear. V lost 3 bases to trimming and J lost 4 bases, with 6 bases between them. The CDR3 is made up of 13 amino acids. Germline V gene data show CDR1 as MNHNY and CDR2 as SVGAGI (reference sequence). In DNA form, the CDR3 reads TGTGCCAGCAGTTATTATCTCACCGGGGAGCTGTTTTTT. This codes for CASSYYLTGELFF.

The chain has TRBV30 and TRBJ1-3; 7 nucleotides agree with TRBD1. The CDR3 has 13 amino acids. Germline lookup yields CDR1 GTSNPN and CDR2 SVGIG (reference sequence). V shed 4 bases, J shed 7 bases, and the junction held 7 bases outside the gene matches. CDR3 protein: CAWIQGVGNTIYF. The CDR3 region has the DNA TGTGCCTGGATCCAGGGGGTCGGTAACACCATATATTTT.

This clone has a handful of counts. The chain uses TRBV18 and TRBJ2-5, with D possibly being TRBD2 (6 bases). Germline CDR1 KGHSH, CDR2 LQKENI. CDR3 length: 14 residues. V lost 3 bases and J 5 bases, leaving 13 bases between the germline ends. The DNA of the CDR3 is TGTGCCAGCTCACCCCAGGGCGGGGCGGAGACCCAGTACTTC. Amino acid sequence: CASSPQGGAETQYF.

This clone appeared a single time. This chain joins TRBV10-3 and TRBJ2-3; a possible D gene is TRBD1 (6 bases). The CDR3 consists of 14 residues. The V end was cut by 6 bases, the J end by 0 bases, with 10 bases between. CDR1 is ENHRY, CDR2 SYGVKD, per germline. The CDR3 loop reads CAISSTGSTDTQYF. The CDR3 region has the DNA TGTGCCATCAGCTCCACAGGGAGCACAGATACGCAGTATTTT.

The genes are TRBV11-2 and TRBJ2-3; D might be TRBD1 (7 bases). This CDR3 is 17 amino acids long. In germline, CDR1 is SGHAT, CDR2 FQNNGV. V lost 5 bases, J lost 0 bases, and 18 bases lay in between. In DNA form, the CDR3 reads TGTGCCAGCAGCGCCACGGTCTCAGGGGGGAGCACAGATACGCAGTATTTT. Protein: CASSATVSGGSTDTQYF. The entire variable domain, with the rest obtained from reference TRBV11-2 and TRBJ2-3, is as follows: EAGVAQSPRYKIIEKRQSVAFWCNPISGHATLYWYQQILGQGPKLLIQFQNNGVVDDSQLPKDRFSAERLKGVDSTLKIQPAKLEDSAVYLCASSATVSGGSTDTQYFGPGTRLTVL.

This clone has only a few counts. This sequence joins TRBV2 and TRBJ1-5; D call uncertain. This CDR3 has 13 residues. Germline lookup yields CDR1 SNHLY and CDR2 FYNNEI. Between the trimmed V and J ends, which lost 3 bases and 4 bases, there was a span of 7 bases. CDR3 nucleotide sequence: TGTGCCAGCAGTGACGAGGGAAATCAGCCCCAGCATTTT. Amino acids: CASSDEGNQPQHF.

Of note for this clone: Other nucleotide sequences from this sample produce the same CDR3. The chain couples TRBV11-2 to TRBJ2-5, with D unclear. Trimming took off 6 bases at V and 5 bases at J, with 10 bases between the two ends. Germline CDR1 is SGHAT and CDR2 is FQNNGV. This CDR3 is built from 12 residues. The CDR3 region is CASSPPGETQYF. In DNA form, the CDR3 reads TGTGCCAGCAGTCCCCCCGGGGAGACCCAGTACTTC.

The chain links TRBV5-6 to TRBJ2-4, with 11 bases identical to TRBD2. Germline CDR1 reads SGHDT; CDR2 reads YYEEEE. The ends lost 2 bases at V and 0 bases at J; junction bases unmatched: 7. This CDR3 is 18 amino acids long. This CDR3 reads CASSLLGLAGGAKNIQYF. The CDR3 DNA sequence: TGTGCCAGCAGCTTACTCGGTCTAGCGGGGGGAGCCAAAAACATTCAGTACTTC.

The CDR3 reads CASTGLAAQETQYF. CDR3 bases: TGTGCCAGCACCGGGCTAGCGGCCCAAGAGACCCAGTACTTC. The rearrangement links TRBV7-9 to TRBJ2-5, with 7 bases that match TRBD2. The V segment lost 7 bases and the J segment 1 base; nucleotides outside the gene matches: 6. The length of the CDR3 is 14 residues. CDR1 is SEHNR, CDR2 FQNEAQ, per germline (reference sequence). Looking up the rest from reference TRBV7-9 and TRBJ2-5 gives the full variable domain: DTGVSQNPRHKITKRGQNVTFRCDPISEHNRLYWYRQTLGQGPEFLTYFQNEAQLEKSRLLSDRFSAERPKGSFSTLEIQRTEQGDSAMYLCASTGLAAQETQYFGPGTRLLVL.

The V call is TRBV19, the J call TRBJ2-7; perhaps TRBD2 as D (6 bases). Between the trimmed V and J ends, which lost 5 bases and 3 bases, there was a span of 11 bases. CDR1 and CDR2 from the germline V gene are LNHDA and SQIVND (reference sequence). This CDR3 is built from 13 residues. CDR3 bases: TGTGCCAGTAGTGAGGGACTGAGCTACGAGCAGTACTTC. Translated: CASSEGLSYEQYF.

The chain joins TRBV2 to TRBJ2-2; D perhaps matches TRBD2 (5 bases). Germline CDR1 and CDR2: SNHLY and FYNNEI. This CDR3 contains 15 residues. V lost 7 bases, J lost 2 bases, and 14 bases lay in between. The CDR3 region has the DNA TGTGCCAGCACGATATATGAGGGAAACACCGGGGAGCTGTTTTTT. As protein: CASTIYEGNTGELFF.

The J gene is TRBJ2-7, the V gene TRBV5-1, with D maybe TRBD2 (5 bases). Germline lookup yields CDR1 SGHRS and CDR2 YFSETQ. Trimming cost V 4 bases and J 2 bases, with 7 bases left between them. This CDR3 contains 12 residues. The CDR3 DNA reads as TGCGCCAGCAGCGAGGGAGCCTACGAGCAGTACTTC. As protein: CASSEGAYEQYF.

In regard to this clone: Other nucleotide sequences in the sample specify the same CDR3. This sequence joins TRBV29-1 and TRBJ2-5; D is possibly TRBD2 (5 bases). CDR3 length: 13 residues. Trimming removed 3 bases from V and 2 bases from J, with 10 bases in between. CDR1 SQVTM and CDR2 ANQGSEA come from the germline V gene. CDR3 coding DNA: TGCAGCGTTGAGGGAGAGGAACAAGAGACCCAGTACTTC. Translation gives CSVEGEEQETQYF.

The CDR3 reads CASSRDIHNYGYTF. CDR3 nucleotide sequence: TGTGCCAGCAGCCGGGACATACATAACTATGGCTACACCTTC. The J gene is TRBJ1-2, the V gene TRBV6-5; tentative D call: TRBD1 (6 bases). CDR3 size: 14 residues. V gave up 6 bases and J gave up 1 base, with 12 bases separating them. Germline V lookup: CDR1 MNHEY, CDR2 SVGAGI.